Described below is a single T cell receptor (beta chain) sequence and its context. The CDR3 spans 15 residues. V was shortened by 1 base and J by 1 base, with 9 bases between the two germline ends. Germline assignment: CDR1 SGHTA and CDR2 FQGNSA. The sample originates from a study of beta chain features in type 1 diabetes. Study information: Patients were similar to healthy donors in age and gender (as well as in cell yields). Sorted cell examination encompassed 100,000,000 or so cells across all samples.

Reverse transcription of all isolated RNA meant that expressed TCRB transcripts were sequenced. Assay used: immunoSEQ multiplex PCR; TCRdb lists only in-frame clones, some missing. This sample carries some 250,000 clones, 25% to 30% of them seen once, and the ten largest clones take 3% to 4%. The chain employs TRBV7-2 and TRBJ2-3, with a possible D match to TRBD2 (6 bases). The TCR originated in a man between 25 and 39 years old in good health. The specimen was central memory CD4+ T cells from blood. The CDR3 reads CASSLDSGGTDTQYF. CDR3 DNA sequence: TGTGCCAGCAGCTTAGATAGCGGAGGCACAGATACGCAGTATTTT.